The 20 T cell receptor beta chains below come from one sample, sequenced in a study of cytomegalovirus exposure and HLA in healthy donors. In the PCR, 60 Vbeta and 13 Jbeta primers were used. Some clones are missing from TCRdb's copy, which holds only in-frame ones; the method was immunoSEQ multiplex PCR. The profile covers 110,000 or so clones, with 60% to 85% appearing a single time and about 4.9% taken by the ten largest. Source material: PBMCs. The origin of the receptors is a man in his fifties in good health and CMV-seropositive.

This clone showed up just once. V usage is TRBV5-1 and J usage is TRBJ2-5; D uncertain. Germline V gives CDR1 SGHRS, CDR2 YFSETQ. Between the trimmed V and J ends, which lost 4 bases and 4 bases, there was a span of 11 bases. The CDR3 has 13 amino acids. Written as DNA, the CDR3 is TGCGCCAGCAGCCCGGTAGGCGGAGAGACCCAGTACTTC. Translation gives CASSPVGGETQYF.

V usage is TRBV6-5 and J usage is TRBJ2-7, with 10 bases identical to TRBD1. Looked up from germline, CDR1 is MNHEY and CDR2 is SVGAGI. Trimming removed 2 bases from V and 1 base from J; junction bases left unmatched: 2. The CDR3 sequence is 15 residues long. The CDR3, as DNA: TGTGCCAGCAGTTACAGGGACAGGGGATCCTACGAGCAGTACTTC. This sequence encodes CASSYRDRGSYEQYF.

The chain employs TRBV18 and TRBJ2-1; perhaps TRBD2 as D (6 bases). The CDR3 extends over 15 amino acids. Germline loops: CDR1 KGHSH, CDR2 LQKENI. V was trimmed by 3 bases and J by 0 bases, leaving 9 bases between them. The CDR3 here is CASSPWRGSYNEQFF. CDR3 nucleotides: TGTGCCAGCTCACCTTGGCGGGGCTCCTACAATGAGCAGTTCTTC.

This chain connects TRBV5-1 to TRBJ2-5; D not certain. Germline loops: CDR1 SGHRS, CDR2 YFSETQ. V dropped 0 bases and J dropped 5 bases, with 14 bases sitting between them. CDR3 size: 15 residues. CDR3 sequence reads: CASSLGLRRSETQYF. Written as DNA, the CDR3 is TGCGCCAGCAGCTTGGGTCTTCGCAGATCGGAGACCCAGTACTTC.

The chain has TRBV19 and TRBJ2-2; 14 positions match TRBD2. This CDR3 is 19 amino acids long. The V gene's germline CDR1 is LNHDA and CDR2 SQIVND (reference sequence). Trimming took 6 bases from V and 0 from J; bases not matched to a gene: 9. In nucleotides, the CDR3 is TGTGCCAGTAGCCTACTCCGGGGACTAGCGGGGGCGAACACCGGGGAGCTGTTTTTT. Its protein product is CASSLLRGLAGANTGELFF.

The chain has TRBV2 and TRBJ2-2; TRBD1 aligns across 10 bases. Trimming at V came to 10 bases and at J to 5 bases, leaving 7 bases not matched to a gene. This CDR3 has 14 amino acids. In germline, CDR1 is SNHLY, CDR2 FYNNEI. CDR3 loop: CATQRQGATGELFF. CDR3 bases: TGTGCCACCCAAAGACAGGGGGCTACCGGGGAGCTGTTTTTT.

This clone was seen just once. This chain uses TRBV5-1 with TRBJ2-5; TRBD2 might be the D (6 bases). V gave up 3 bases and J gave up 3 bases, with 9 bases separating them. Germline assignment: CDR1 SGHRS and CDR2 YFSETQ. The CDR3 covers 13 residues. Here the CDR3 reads CASSWDSEETQYF. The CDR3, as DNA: TGCGCCAGCAGCTGGGACTCCGAAGAGACCCAGTACTTC.

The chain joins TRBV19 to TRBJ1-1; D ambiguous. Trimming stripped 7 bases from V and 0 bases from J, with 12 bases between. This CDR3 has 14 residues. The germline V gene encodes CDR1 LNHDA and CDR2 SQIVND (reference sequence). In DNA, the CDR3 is TGTGCCAGTATCGGAGGTTCAATGAACACTGAAGCTTTCTTT. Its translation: CASIGGSMNTEAFF.

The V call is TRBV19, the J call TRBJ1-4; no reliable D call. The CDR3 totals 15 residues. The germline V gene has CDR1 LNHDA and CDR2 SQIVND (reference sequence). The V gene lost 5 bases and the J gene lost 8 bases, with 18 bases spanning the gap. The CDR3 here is CASSSTRVGGEKLFF. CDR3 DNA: TGTGCCAGTAGTTCCACCCGGGTGGGAGGCGAAAAACTGTTTTTT.

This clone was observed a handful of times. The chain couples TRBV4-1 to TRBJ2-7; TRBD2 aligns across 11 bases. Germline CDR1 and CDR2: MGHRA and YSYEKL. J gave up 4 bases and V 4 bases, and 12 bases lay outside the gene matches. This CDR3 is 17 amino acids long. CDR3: CASSPTKRLAGLYEQYF. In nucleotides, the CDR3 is TGCGCCAGCAGCCCTACAAAGAGACTAGCGGGGCTTTACGAGCAGTACTTC.

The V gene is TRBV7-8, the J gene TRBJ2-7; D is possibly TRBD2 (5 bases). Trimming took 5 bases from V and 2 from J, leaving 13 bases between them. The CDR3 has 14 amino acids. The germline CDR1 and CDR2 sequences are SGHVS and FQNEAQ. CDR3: CASSRVTTAYEQYF. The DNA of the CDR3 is TGTGCCAGCAGCAGGGTGACTACGGCCTACGAGCAGTACTTC.

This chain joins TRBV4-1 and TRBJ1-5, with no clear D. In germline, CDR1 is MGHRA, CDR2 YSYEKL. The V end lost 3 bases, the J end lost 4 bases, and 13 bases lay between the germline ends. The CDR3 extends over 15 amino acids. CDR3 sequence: CASSQAAGGNQPQHF. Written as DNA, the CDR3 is TGCGCCAGCAGCCAGGCCGCAGGAGGTAATCAGCCCCAGCATTTT.

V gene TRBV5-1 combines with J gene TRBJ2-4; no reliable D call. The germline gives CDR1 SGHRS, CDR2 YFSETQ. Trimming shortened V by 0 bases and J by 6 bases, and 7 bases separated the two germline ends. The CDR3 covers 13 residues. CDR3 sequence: CASSLDTGNIQYF. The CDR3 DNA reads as TGCGCCAGCAGCTTGGATACCGGAAACATTCAGTACTTC.

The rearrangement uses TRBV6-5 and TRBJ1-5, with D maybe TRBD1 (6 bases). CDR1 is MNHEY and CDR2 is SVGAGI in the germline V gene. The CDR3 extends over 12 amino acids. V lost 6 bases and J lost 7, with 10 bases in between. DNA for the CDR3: TGTGCCAGCAGACAGGGAAAGCAGCCCCAGCATTTT. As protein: CASRQGKQPQHF.

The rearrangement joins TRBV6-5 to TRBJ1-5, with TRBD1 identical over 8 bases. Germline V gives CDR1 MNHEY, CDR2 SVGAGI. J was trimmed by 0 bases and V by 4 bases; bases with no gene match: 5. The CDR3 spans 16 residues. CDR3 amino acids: CASSSRTGYSNQPQHF. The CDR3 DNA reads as TGTGCCAGCAGTTCCCGGACAGGGTATAGCAATCAGCCCCAGCATTTT.

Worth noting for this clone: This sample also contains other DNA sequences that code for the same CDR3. The CDR3 is CASSYSRRGVYEQYF. Written as DNA, the CDR3 is TGTGCCAGCAGTTACTCGAGGCGGGGAGTCTACGAGCAGTACTTC. The chain uses TRBV6-5 and TRBJ2-7, with a tentative D call TRBD2 (6 bases). V was pared by 0 bases and J by 3 bases, with 12 bases between. Germline V CDR1 and CDR2: MNHEY, SVGAGI. The CDR3 totals 15 residues.

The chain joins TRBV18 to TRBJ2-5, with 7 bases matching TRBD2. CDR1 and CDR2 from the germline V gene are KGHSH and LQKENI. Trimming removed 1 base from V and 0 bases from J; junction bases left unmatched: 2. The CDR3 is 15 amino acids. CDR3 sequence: CASSPLAGDQETQYF. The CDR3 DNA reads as TGTGCCAGCTCACCACTAGCGGGTGACCAAGAGACCCAGTACTTC.

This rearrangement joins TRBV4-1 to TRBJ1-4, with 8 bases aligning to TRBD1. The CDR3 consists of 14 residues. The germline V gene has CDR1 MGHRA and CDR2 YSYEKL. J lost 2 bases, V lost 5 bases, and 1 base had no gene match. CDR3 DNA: TGCGCCAGCAGCAGGACAGGGACTAATGAAAAACTGTTTTTT. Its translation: CASSRTGTNEKLFF.

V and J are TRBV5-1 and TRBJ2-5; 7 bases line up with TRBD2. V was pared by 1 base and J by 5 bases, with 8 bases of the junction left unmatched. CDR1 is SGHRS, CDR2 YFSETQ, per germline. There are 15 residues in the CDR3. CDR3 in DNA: TGCGCCAGCAGCTTGCTGAGCGGGGAGTGGGAGACCCAGTACTTC. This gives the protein CASSLLSGEWETQYF.

The CDR3 spells CASSYGLAGNTDTQYF. CDR3 bases: TGTGCCAGCAGTTACGGGCTGGCAGGAAACACAGATACGCAGTATTTT. The V and J genes are TRBV6-5 and TRBJ2-3; no reliable D call. The V gene's germline CDR1 is MNHEY and CDR2 SVGAGI. V was cut by 2 bases and J by 2 bases, with 14 bases left in between. The CDR3 extends over 16 amino acids.